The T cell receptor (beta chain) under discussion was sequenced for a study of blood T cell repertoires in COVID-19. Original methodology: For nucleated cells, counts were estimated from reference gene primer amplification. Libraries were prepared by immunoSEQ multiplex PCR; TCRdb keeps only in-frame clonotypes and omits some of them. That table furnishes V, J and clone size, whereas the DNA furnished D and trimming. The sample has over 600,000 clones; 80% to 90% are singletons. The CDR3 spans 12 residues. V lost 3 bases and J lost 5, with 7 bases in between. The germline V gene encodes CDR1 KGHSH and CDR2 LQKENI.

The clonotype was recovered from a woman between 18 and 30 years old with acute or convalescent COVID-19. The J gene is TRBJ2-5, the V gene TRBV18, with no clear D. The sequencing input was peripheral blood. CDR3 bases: TGTGCCAGCTCACCGTCTAGGGAGACCCAGTACTTC. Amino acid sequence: CASSPSRETQYF.